These T cell receptor beta chains were read from a single sample in a study of T cells in Graves' hyperthyroidism and ophthalmopathy. TCRdb reprocessed the multiplex PCR reads with MiXCR, giving one entry per CDR3 protein. Seen here are roughly 400,000 distinct CDR3 sequences, around 25% observed once, and the top ten hold more than 60%. The sequenced material came from blood. The origin of the receptors is a man aged 45-65 years with Graves' hyperthyroidism. Both conserved end residues are trimmed from each CDR3. D genes are given only for firm matches.

TRBV12-3/TRBV12-4,TRBD2,TRBJ2-7,ASSLTLRGGVNYEQY
TRBV28,TRBD2,TRBJ2-7,ASSFAGLAGVEQY
TRBV2,TRBD2,TRBJ2-2,ATRGSGELF
TRBV7-2,.,TRBJ2-4,ASSLQLENIQY
TRBV28,.,TRBJ1-1,ATRRFSGEAF
TRBV20-1,.,TRBJ2-3,SAPVTDTQY
TRBV4-2,TRBD1,TRBJ2-2,ASSHEDRSGGELF
TRBV7-3,.,TRBJ2-5,ASTTQETQY
TRBV20-1,.,TRBJ1-1,SARHTALNTEAF
TRBV20-1,.,TRBJ2-5,SAKGEFGETQY
TRBV2,.,TRBJ1-2,ASTYRDYGYT
TRBV20-1,.,TRBJ1-1,SARDLGTEAF
TRBV18,.,TRBJ1-1,ASSPLDKGNTEAF
TRBV6-1,.,TRBJ1-3,ASSERGSGNTIY
TRBV12-3/TRBV12-4,TRBD1,TRBJ2-1,ASTTGSSYNEQF
TRBV20-1,TRBD1,TRBJ2-7,SATGTGSYEQY
TRBV6-1,TRBD2,TRBJ2-1,ASSEAVAGGDEQF
TRBV5-1,.,TRBJ2-7,ASSLNSYEQY
TRBV6-1,.,TRBJ2-7,ASSHEPYEQY
TRBV7-9,.,TRBJ2-7,ASSLQGLYEQY
TRBV11-3,.,TRBJ2-7,ASSSHSPEQY
TRBV12-3/TRBV12-4,.,TRBJ1-3,ASRQVSGNTIY
TRBV20-1,TRBD1,TRBJ1-5,SASGTVNQPQH
TRBV28,TRBD1,TRBJ2-7,ASSFRQGYEQY
TRBV7-9,TRBD2,TRBJ2-1,ASSQGLGINEQF
TRBV7-9,TRBD1,TRBJ2-7,ASSQADRELGEQY
TRBV6-2/TRBV6-3,.,TRBJ1-3,ASSYLDRLRNTIY
TRBV2,.,TRBJ2-5,ASYRQVQETQY
TRBV19,TRBD1,TRBJ2-2,ASRAWTGNTGELF
TRBV18,.,TRBJ2-3,ASSPDLTDTQY
TRBV3-1,.,TRBJ2-2,ASSQGGGTGELF
TRBV11-2,.,TRBJ2-5,ASSPDFGAQETQY
TRBV5-1,TRBD2,TRBJ2-3,ASSLRASGHTDTQY
TRBV30,TRBD1,TRBJ1-5,AWSVGGTDSNQPQH
TRBV28,TRBD2,TRBJ2-4,ASSTPSGMGAKNIQY
TRBV12-3/TRBV12-4,.,TRBJ1-1,ASAGAGTEAF
TRBV28,.,TRBJ2-7,ASRRTESYEQY
TRBV2,.,TRBJ2-3,ASRGQRGVTDTQY
TRBV12-5,TRBD2,TRBJ2-1,ASASGNQSLTEQF
TRBV11-2,.,TRBJ2-5,ASRITSWETQY
TRBV9,TRBD1,TRBJ1-5,ASSVATRDRGDQPQH
TRBV30,.,TRBJ2-7,AWSVQDFYEQY
TRBV29-1,.,TRBJ2-7,SVGTGGEQY
TRBV28,.,TRBJ2-4,ASSLPRVTNIQY
TRBV3-1,.,TRBJ1-2,ASSHLSRGARGYT
TRBV13,TRBD1,TRBJ2-2,ASSLRDRDTGELF
TRBV7-6,TRBD2,TRBJ2-7,ASSSQGTSGYEQY
TRBV29-1,.,TRBJ2-7,SILGGPYEQY
TRBV10-3,TRBD2,TRBJ2-6,AISDILAGPGASGANVLT
TRBV19,.,TRBJ1-5,ASGEHSNQPQH
TRBV9,.,TRBJ1-1,ASSANTQVNTEAF
TRBV29-1,.,TRBJ2-1,SVTRGSYNEQF
TRBV27,TRBD2,TRBJ2-1,ASSFQGLAGEQF
TRBV7-9,TRBD2,TRBJ2-1,ASSLGLAGRDEQF
TRBV7-9,TRBD2,TRBJ2-1,ASSPMGLAGDEQF
TRBV20-1,.,TRBJ2-3,SATLTDLFGAGQGADTQY
TRBV12-3/TRBV12-4,.,TRBJ1-2,ASSNGEDYGYT
TRBV6-6,TRBD1,TRBJ2-5,ASSYRPGTGQETQY
TRBV20-1,.,TRBJ1-2,SASSTGGGYT